The sequence of this T cell receptor beta chain was determined in a study of glioma-infiltrating T cells. Study results and limitations: Only very few CDR3 sequences appeared in both tissue and blood.

This clonotype was observed a handful of times. Its specificity is not known. The CDR3 has 14 amino acids. Looked up from germline, CDR1 is DFQATT and CDR2 is SNEGSKA (reference sequence). Unmatched junction bases numbered 7, after V lost 5 bases and J lost 5 bases. Amplification of TCR alpha and beta CDR3 regions from RNA used iRepertoire nested multiplex PCR. TCRdb passed the multiplex PCR reads through MiXCR, listing each CDR3 protein once. The table lists more than 9,000 distinct CDR3 sequences, about 30% of them singletons, with about two fifths in the top ten. The chain links TRBV20-1 to TRBJ2-3, with 10 bases fitting TRBD1. Sequencing input: glioma tissue, nonneoplastic brain tissue, or PBMCs (not recorded which). This clonotype originated in a human donor with low-grade glioma or glioblastoma, undergoing nonglioma brain surgery, or in good health (not recorded which). The chain's CDR3 is CSARQTGGIDTQYF. Written as DNA, the CDR3 is TGCAGTGCTCGCCAGACAGGGGGCATAGATACGCAGTATTTT.